This passage covers 14 T cell receptor beta chains from one sample sequenced in a study of blood T cell repertoires in COVID-19. Clones were sequenced by immunoSEQ multiplex PCR, and TCRdb holds only the in-frame ones, with some missing. The data show fewer than 300,000 clones, 80% to 85% seen once. The sequenced sample consisted of peripheral blood. These receptors were collected from a person aged 65-85 years with COVID-19, enrolled during active disease.

This sequence joins TRBV7-9 and TRBJ2-5, with 8 positions matching TRBD1. Germline CDR1 SEHNR, CDR2 FQNEAQ (reference sequence). The CDR3 has 15 amino acids. With 4 bases clipped from V and 2 bases from J, the junction kept 6 bases outside the gene matches. The CDR3 here is CASSYRQGQQETQYF. In DNA form, the CDR3 reads TGTGCCAGCAGCTATAGACAGGGGCAACAAGAGACCCAGTACTTC.

V and J are TRBV7-9 and TRBJ2-2; 8 bases are a match to TRBD1. This CDR3 spans 13 amino acids. Trimming at V came to 5 bases and at J to 6 bases, leaving 2 bases not matched to a gene. Germline CDR1 reads SEHNR; CDR2 reads FQNEAQ (reference sequence). CDR3 in amino acids: CASSQQGAGELFF. CDR3 DNA: TGTGCCAGCAGCCAACAGGGGGCCGGGGAGCTGTTTTTT.

The V gene is TRBV7-8, the J gene TRBJ1-2; tentative D call: TRBD1 (5 bases). Germline CDR1 and CDR2: SGHVS and FQNEAQ. Trimming left V 4 bases short and J 5 bases short, with 14 bases between. The CDR3 is 14 amino acids. This CDR3 is CASSYSHRNYGYTF. Written as DNA, the CDR3 is TGTGCCAGCAGCTATTCCCACAGGAATTATGGCTACACCTTC.

The rearrangement joins TRBV7-6 to TRBJ1-3, with 10 bases that match TRBD1. Looked up from germline, CDR1 is SGHVS and CDR2 is FNYEAQ. The CDR3 extends over 15 amino acids. Trimming cost V 5 bases and J 2 bases; bases outside gene matches: 3. CDR3 region: CASSSGQGAGNTIYF. The CDR3 DNA follows: TGTGCCAGCAGCAGCGGACAGGGGGCTGGAAACACCATATATTTT.

The V and J genes are TRBV28 and TRBJ2-4, with TRBD2 as a possible D gene (5 bases). This CDR3 has 18 residues. Trimming pared 5 bases from V and 0 bases from J, leaving 20 bases between. The germline V gene encodes CDR1 MDHEN and CDR2 SYDVKM. This CDR3 is CASSPPRALTIAKNIQYF. Here the CDR3 DNA reads TGTGCCAGCAGTCCCCCGCGGGCCCTGACTATAGCCAAAAACATTCAGTACTTC.

The gene calls are TRBV7-9 and TRBJ1-5; the match to TRBD1 covers 9 bases. The germline V gene has CDR1 SEHNR and CDR2 FQNEAQ (reference sequence). The CDR3 runs 13 residues. The trim removed 10 bases at V and 7 bases at J, leaving 8 bases unmatched. In DNA form, the CDR3 reads TGTGCCACCTCGACAGGGGGTTTACAGCCCCAGCATTTT. Its translation: CATSTGGLQPQHF.

The chain recombines TRBV9 with TRBJ2-5; TRBD2 aligns across 7 bases. Germline loops: CDR1 SGDLS, CDR2 YYNGEE. V lost 4 bases, J lost 4 bases, and 13 bases stayed unmatched. The CDR3 covers 16 residues. The CDR3 loop reads CASSSGRTPATETQYF. The CDR3 DNA reads TGTGCCAGCAGCTCCGGGAGGACCCCAGCCACAGAGACCCAGTACTTC. The full variable domain, with the rest looked up from reference TRBV9 and TRBJ2-5, is DSGVTQTPKHLITATGQRVTLRCSPRSGDLSVYWYQQSLDQGLQFLIQYYNGEERAKGNILERFSAQQFPDLHSELNLSSLELGDSALYFCASSSGRTPATETQYFGPGTRLLVL.

The chain carries TRBV6-5 and TRBJ1-5, with D tentatively TRBD1 (5 bases). Germline assignment: CDR1 MNHEY and CDR2 SVGAGI. Trimming took 6 bases from V and 3 from J, leaving 12 bases between them. The CDR3 covers 14 residues. CDR3 in DNA: TGTGCCAGCAGCCCCGACAGAGACAATCAGCCCCAGCATTTT. This codes for CASSPDRDNQPQHF.

This clone was counted a single time. This chain links TRBV7-8 with TRBJ1-6; a possible D gene is TRBD1 (5 bases). V gave up 5 bases and J gave up 7 bases, with 12 bases separating them. Germline CDR1 and CDR2: SGHVS and FQNEAQ. The CDR3 is made up of 14 amino acids. Here the CDR3 DNA reads TGTGCCAGCAGCCCGGACGGACAAAATTCACCCCTCCACTTT. Translating it yields CASSPDGQNSPLHF.

V is TRBV12-1 and J is TRBJ2-7; TRBD2 reflects the table's D call only, with no check against the DNA. TRBV12-1 is marked as a pseudogene. The CDR3 extends over 15 amino acids. The CDR3 loop reads CASRTGGVRSYEQYF. CDR3 nucleotides: TGTGCCAGCAGGACCGGCGGGGTGCGCTCCTACGAGCAGTACTTC.

This clone was seen just once. The chain is built from TRBV7-3 and TRBJ1-6, with 7 bases that match TRBD1. The CDR3 spans 15 residues. V lost 0 bases to trimming and J lost 5 bases; unmatched junction nucleotides: 1. CDR1 and CDR2 from the germline V gene are SGHTA and FQGTGA. CDR3 nucleotide sequence: TGTGCCAGCAGCTTAACCGGGACAGATAATTCACCCCTCCACTTT. Amino acids: CASSLTGTDNSPLHF.

V gene TRBV11-2 combines with J gene TRBJ2-2; 8 nucleotides line up with TRBD2. The ends lost 4 bases at V and 7 bases at J; junction bases unmatched: 14. This CDR3 has 17 residues. Germline CDR1 and CDR2: SGHAT and FQNNGV. CDR3 in amino acids: CASSSTSSGSISGELFF. The CDR3 DNA reads as TGTGCCAGCAGCTCTACATCCAGCGGGAGTATTAGCGGGGAGCTGTTTTTT.

The chain has TRBV18 and TRBJ2-2; D gene unclear. V lost 0 bases, J lost 7 bases, and 9 bases lay in between. The germline V gene encodes CDR1 KGHSH and CDR2 LQKENI. This CDR3 is built from 14 residues. CDR3 nucleotide sequence: TGTGCCAGCTCACCACCTACCCCGGTCGGGGAGCTGTTTTTT. Translated, it gives CASSPPTPVGELFF.

This clone was detected only once. J is TRBJ1-1 and V is TRBV30; 9 nucleotides line up with TRBD1. CDR3 length equals 17 residues. CDR1 is GTSNPN, CDR2 SVGIG, per germline (reference sequence). The trim removed 5 bases at V and 4 bases at J, leaving 17 bases unmatched. The CDR3 spells CAWAIRDRVGLGTEAFF. CDR3 DNA: TGTGCCTGGGCAATCCGGGACAGGGTCGGTTTGGGCACTGAAGCTTTCTTT.